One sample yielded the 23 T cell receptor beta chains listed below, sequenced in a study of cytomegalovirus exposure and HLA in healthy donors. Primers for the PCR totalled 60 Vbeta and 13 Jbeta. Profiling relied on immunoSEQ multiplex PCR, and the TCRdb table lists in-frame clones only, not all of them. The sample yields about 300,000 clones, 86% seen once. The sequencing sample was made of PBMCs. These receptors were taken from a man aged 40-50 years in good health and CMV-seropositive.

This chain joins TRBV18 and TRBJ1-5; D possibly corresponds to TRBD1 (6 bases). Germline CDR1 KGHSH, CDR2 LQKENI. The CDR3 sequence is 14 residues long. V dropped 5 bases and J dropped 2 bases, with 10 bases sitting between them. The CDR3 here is CASSGGAGNQPQHF. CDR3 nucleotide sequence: TGTGCCAGCTCAGGGGGGGCTGGCAATCAGCCCCAGCATTTT.

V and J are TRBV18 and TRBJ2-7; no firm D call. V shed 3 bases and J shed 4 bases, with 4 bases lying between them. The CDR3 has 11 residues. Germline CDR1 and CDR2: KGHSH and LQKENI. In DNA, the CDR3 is TGTGCCAGCTCACCTGAGTACGAGCAGTACTTC. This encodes CASSPEYEQYF.

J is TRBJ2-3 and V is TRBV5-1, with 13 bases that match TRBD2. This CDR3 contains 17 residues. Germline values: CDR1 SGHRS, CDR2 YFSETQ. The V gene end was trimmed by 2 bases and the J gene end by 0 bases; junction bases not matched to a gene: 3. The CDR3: CASSFLGLAGSTDTQYF. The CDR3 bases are TGCGCCAGCAGCTTCCTGGGACTAGCGGGAAGCACAGATACGCAGTATTTT.

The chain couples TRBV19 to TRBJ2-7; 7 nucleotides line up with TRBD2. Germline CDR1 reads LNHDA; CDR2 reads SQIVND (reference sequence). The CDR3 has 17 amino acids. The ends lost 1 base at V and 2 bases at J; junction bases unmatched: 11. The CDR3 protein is CASSIGGGRRNAYEQYF. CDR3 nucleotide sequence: TGTGCCAGTAGTATAGGGGGGGGACGTAGAAACGCCTACGAGCAGTACTTC.

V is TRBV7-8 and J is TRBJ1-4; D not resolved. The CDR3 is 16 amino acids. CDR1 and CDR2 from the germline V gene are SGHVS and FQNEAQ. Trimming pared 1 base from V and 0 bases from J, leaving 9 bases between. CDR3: CASSLEVEATNEKLFF. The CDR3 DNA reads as TGTGCCAGCAGCTTAGAGGTGGAGGCAACTAATGAAAAACTGTTTTTT. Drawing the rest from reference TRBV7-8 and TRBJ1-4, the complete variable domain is GAGVSQSPRYKVAKRGQDVALRCDPISGHVSLFWYQQALGQGPEFLTYFQNEAQLDKSGLPSDRFFAERPEGSVSTLKIQRTQQEDSAVYLCASSLEVEATNEKLFFGSGTQLSVL.

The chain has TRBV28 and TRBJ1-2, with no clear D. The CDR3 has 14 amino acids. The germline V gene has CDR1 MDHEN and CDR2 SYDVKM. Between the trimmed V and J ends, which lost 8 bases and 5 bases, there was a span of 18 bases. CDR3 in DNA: TGTGCCAGCTCCGTAAGAGGGCAGGAGTATGGCTACACCTTC. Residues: CASSVRGQEYGYTF.

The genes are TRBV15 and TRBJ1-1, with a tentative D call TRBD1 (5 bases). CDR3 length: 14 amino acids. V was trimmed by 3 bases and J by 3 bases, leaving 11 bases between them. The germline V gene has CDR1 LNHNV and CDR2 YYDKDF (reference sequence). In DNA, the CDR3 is TGTGCCACCAGCAGTAGGGGCAGGGACACTGAAGCTTTCTTT. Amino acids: CATSSRGRDTEAFF.

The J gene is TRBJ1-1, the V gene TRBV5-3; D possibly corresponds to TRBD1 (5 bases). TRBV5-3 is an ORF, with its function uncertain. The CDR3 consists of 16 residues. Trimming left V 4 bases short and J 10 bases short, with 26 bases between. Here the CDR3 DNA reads TGTGCCAGAAGCCCGCTGGGGGGGAAAAAATTTTTTGGAGCTTTCTTT. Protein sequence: CARSPLGGKKFFGAFF.

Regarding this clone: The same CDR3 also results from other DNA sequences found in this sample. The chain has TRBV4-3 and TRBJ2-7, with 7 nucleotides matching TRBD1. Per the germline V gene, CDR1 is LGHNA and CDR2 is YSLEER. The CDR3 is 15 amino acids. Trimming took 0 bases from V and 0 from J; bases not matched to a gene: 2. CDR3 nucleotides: TGCGCCAGCAGCCAAGATCGACAGGGCTCCTACGAGCAGTACTTC. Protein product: CASSQDRQGSYEQYF.

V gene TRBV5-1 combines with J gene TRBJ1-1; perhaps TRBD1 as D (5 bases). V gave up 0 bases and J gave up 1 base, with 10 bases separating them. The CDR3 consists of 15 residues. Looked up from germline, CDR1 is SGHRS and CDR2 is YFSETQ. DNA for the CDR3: TGCGCCAGCAGCTTGGGACAGATGGCGAACACTGAAGCTTTCTTT. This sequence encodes CASSLGQMANTEAFF.

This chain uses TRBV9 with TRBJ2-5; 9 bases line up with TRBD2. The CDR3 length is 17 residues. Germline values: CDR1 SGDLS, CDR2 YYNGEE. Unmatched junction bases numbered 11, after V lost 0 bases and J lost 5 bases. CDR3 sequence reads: CASSVGLAGTGRETQYF. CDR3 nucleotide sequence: TGTGCCAGCAGCGTAGGGCTAGCGGGAACGGGGAGGGAGACCCAGTACTTC.

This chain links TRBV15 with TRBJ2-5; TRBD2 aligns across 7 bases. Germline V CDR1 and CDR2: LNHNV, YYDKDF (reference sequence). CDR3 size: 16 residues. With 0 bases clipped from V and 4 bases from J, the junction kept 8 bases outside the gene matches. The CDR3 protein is CATSRDLGLDGETQYF. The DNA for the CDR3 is TGTGCCACCAGCAGAGATCTAGGACTAGATGGAGAGACCCAGTACTTC.

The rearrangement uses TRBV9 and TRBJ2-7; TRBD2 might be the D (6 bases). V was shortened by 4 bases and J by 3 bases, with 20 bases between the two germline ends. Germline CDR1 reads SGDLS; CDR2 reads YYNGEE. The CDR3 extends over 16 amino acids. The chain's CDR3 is CASSPEPGADYYEQYF. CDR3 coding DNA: TGTGCCAGCAGCCCCGAACCGGGAGCGGACTACTACGAGCAGTACTTC.

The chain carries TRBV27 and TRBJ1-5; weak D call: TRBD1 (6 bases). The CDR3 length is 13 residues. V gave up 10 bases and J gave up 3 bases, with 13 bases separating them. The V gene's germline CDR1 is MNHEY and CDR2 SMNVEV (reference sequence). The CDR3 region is CATRGGFNQPQHF. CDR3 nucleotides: TGTGCCACCCGCGGGGGCTTCAATCAGCCCCAGCATTTT.

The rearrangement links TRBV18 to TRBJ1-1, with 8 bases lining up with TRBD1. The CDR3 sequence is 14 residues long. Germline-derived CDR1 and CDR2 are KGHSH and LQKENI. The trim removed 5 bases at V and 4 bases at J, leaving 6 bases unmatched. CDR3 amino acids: CASSATTGVTEAFF. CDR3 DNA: TGTGCCAGCTCAGCAACGACAGGGGTCACTGAAGCTTTCTTT.

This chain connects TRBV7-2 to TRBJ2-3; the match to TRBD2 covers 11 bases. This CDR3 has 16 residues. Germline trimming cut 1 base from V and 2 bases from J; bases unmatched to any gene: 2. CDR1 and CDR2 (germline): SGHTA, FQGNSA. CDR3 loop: CASSLVAGGLTDTQYF. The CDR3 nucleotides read TGTGCCAGCAGCTTAGTAGCGGGAGGGCTCACAGATACGCAGTATTTT.

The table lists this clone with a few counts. CDR3 nucleotides: TGTGCCAGCAGTGGATGGGGACAGTACGCTGAAGCTTTCTTT. It encodes CASSGWGQYAEAFF. The gene calls are TRBV19 and TRBJ1-1; the match to TRBD1 covers 7 bases. The length of the CDR3 is 14 residues. The V gene's germline CDR1 is LNHDA and CDR2 SQIVND (reference sequence). The V and J ends lost 9 bases and 6 bases, in that order; junction bases with no gene match: 13. The full variable domain, completed using reference TRBV19 and TRBJ1-1, is DGGITQSPKYLFRKEGQNVTLSCEQNLNHDAMYWYRQDPGQGLRLIYYSQIVNDFQKGDIAEGYSVSREKKESFPLTVTSAQKNPTAFYLCASSGWGQYAEAFFGQGTRLTVV.

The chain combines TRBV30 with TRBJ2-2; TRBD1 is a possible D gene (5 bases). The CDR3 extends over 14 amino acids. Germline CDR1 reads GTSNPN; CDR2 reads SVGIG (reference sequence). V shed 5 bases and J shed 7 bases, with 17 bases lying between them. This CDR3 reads CAWVDSFSSGELFF. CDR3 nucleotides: TGTGCCTGGGTTGACAGCTTCTCTAGCGGGGAGCTGTTTTTT.

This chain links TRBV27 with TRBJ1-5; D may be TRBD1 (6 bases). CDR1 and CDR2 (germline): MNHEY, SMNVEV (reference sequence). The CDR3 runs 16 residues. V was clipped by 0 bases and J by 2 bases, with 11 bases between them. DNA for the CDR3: TGTGCCAGCAGTTTATCGGGGACACCGCGCAATCAGCCCCAGCATTTT. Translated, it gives CASSLSGTPRNQPQHF.

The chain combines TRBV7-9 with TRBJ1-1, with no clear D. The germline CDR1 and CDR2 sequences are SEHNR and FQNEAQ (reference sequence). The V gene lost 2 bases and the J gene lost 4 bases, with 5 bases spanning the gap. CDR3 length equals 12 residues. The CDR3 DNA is TGTGCCAGCAGCTTATCCGGCACTGAAGCTTTCTTT. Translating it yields CASSLSGTEAFF.

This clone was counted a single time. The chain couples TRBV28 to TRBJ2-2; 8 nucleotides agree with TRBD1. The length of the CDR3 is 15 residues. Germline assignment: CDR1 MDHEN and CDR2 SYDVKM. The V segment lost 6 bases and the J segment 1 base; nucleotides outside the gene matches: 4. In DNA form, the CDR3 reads TGTGCCAGCAGGGCCGGGACAGGGAACACCGGGGAGCTGTTTTTT. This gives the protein CASRAGTGNTGELFF.

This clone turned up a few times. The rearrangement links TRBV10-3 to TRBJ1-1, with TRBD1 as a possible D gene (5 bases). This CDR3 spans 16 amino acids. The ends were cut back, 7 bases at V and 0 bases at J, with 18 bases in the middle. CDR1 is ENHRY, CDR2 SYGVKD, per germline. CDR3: CAIKAWSGMVNTEAFF. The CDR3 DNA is TGTGCCATCAAAGCGTGGTCAGGGATGGTGAACACTGAAGCTTTCTTT.

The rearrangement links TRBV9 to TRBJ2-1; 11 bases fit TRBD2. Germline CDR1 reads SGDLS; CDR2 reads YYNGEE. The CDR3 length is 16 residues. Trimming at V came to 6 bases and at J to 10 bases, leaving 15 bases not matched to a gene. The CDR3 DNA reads TGTGCCAGCACCCCTCTACCTGGGACTAGCGGAGTCGAGCAGTTCTTC. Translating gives CASTPLPGTSGVEQFF. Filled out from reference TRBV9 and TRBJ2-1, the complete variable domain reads DSGVTQTPKHLITATGQRVTLRCSPRSGDLSVYWYQQSLDQGLQFLIQYYNGEERAKGNILERFSAQQFPDLHSELNLSSLELGDSALYFCASTPLPGTSGVEQFFGPGTRLTVL.